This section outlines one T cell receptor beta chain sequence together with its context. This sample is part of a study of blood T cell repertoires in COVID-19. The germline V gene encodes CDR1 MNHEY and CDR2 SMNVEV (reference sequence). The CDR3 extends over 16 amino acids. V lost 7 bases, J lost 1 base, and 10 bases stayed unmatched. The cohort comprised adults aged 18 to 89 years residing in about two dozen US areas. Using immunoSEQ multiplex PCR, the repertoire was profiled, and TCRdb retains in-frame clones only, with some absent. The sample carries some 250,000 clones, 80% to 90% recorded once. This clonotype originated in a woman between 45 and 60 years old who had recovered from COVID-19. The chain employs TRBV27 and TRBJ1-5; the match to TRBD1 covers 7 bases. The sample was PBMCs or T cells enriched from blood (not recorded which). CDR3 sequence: CASTDTGDGSNQPQHF. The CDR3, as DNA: TGTGCCAGCACCGATACAGGGGATGGGAGCAATCAGCCCCAGCATTTT.